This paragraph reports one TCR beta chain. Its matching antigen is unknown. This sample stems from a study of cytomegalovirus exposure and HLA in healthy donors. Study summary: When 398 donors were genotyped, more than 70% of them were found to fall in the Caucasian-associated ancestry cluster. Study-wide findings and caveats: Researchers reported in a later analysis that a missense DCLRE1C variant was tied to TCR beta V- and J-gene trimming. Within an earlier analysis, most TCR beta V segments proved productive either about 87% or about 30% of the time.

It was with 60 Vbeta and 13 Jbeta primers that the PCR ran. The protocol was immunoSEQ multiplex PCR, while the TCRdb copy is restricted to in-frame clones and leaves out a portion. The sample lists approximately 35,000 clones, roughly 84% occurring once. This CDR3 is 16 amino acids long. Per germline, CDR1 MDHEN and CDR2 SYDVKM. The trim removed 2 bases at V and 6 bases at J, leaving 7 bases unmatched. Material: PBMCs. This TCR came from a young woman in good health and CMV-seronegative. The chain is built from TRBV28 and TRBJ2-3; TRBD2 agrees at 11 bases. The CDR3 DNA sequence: TGTGCCAGCAGTTTAGTGTTAGCGGGAGGGCGGGATACGCAGTATTTT. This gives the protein CASSLVLAGGRDTQYF.